Below, one T cell receptor (beta chain) is given with its context. Its target is not known. Genomic DNA belonging to each subset was distributed in equal measure over several immunoSEQ plates. Produced via immunoSEQ multiplex PCR; TCRdb's table is partial and in-frame only. The sample holds around 990,000 clones; roughly 80% are singletons and the top ten take more than 0.85%. These data come from a study of shared clonotypes between healthy human individuals. Study context: A donor's plate count was three for CD4 naive and three for CD4 memory; CD8 naive had two and CD8 memory one. Study conclusions and caveats: Among donors, the sharing of clonotypes was expected to be influenced by sequencing depth. Only blood was sampled, and tissue TCR repertoires likely differ from blood ones.

The receptor comes from a young man in good health. Some clones in this sample may be carry-over from other donors' samples. The sequencing input was memory CD4+ T cells from PBMCs. Specified subset: CD45RA-negative fraction.

In nucleotides, the CDR3 is TGTGCCAGCTCTTCCGGGACTGCTAACACCGGGGAGCTGTTTTTT. It translates to CASSSGTANTGELFF. This sequence joins TRBV18 and TRBJ2-2; D is possibly TRBD2 (6 bases). V dropped 6 bases and J dropped 2 bases, with 13 bases sitting between them. In germline, CDR1 is KGHSH, CDR2 LQKENI. This CDR3 has 15 residues.